A selection of T cell receptor beta chains follows, all from one sample in a study of T cell repertoires in cytomegalovirus infection. A single record per CDR3 protein comes from TCRdb applying MiXCR to the reads. The repertoire holds about 320,000 distinct CDR3 sequences, with roughly 9.5% as singletons. Sequencing input: PBMCs. Receptors originate from a human donor in good health (CMV status not recorded). Some clones in this sample may be carry-over from other donors' samples. Both conserved end residues are part of each CDR3. The D gene is left open where the match is weak. Size values are once, few and many counts, or a class for expanded clones, and some rows have none.

length	size	V	D	J	DNA	CDR3
17	few	TRBV28	-	TRBJ1-5	TGTGCCAGCAGTCGCCTACCCCCAAGTCGGTTGGATCAGCCCCAGCATTTT	CASSRLPPSRLDQPQHF
15	few	TRBV7-2	-	TRBJ2-3	TGTGCCAGCAGCTTTCTGGACTGGGCAACAGATACGCAGTATTTT	CASSFLDWATDTQYF
11	few	TRBV6-1	-	TRBJ2-1	TGTGCCAGCATCCAGGACAATGAGCAGTTCTTC	CASIQDNEQFF
11	-	TRBV7-9	-	TRBJ1-2	TGTGCCAGCAGCTTAGCGGGTGGCTACACCTTC	CASSLAGGYTF
17	once	TRBV6-5	-	TRBJ2-5	TGTGCCAGCAACCCCGGACAGTCCTTCTTACTCCAAGAGACCCAGTACTTC	CASNPGQSFLLQETQYF
15	few	TRBV20-1	TRBD1	TRBJ1-2	TGCAGTGCTAGAAGCTTACTGGGACAGTTAGATGGCTACACCTTC	CSARSLLGQLDGYTF
18	many	TRBV6-2/TRBV6-3	-	TRBJ2-1	TGTGCCAGCAGTTACTCGAAAGCCAGGGACTCCTCCTACAATGAGCAGTTCTTC	CASSYSKARDSSYNEQFF
14	many	TRBV12-3/TRBV12-4	-	TRBJ1-2	TGTGCCAGCAGTTTAGGCCAGCTAGAAGGCGGCTACACCTTC	CASSLGQLEGGYTF
14	many	TRBV7-2	-	TRBJ2-7	TGTGCCAGCAGCTTAGAGGCGGCTCGGAGCGAGCAGTACTTC	CASSLEAARSEQYF
15	many	TRBV7-9	-	TRBJ1-4	TGTGCCAGCAGCTCCTTGGGGGCGGCTAATGAAAAACTGTTTTTT	CASSSLGAANEKLFF
12	few	TRBV6-2/TRBV6-3	-	TRBJ2-5	TGTGCCAGCAGTTACCCCTGGGAGACCCAGTACTTC	CASSYPWETQYF
15	many	TRBV7-2	TRBD1	TRBJ2-3	TGTGCCAGCAGCCGGGACAGGAGACCCACAGATACGCAGTATTTT	CASSRDRRPTDTQYF
17	many	TRBV12-3/TRBV12-4	-	TRBJ1-3	TGTGCCAGCAGTTTAGCGATGGGGACTGGGGGCAGAAACACCATATATTTT	CASSLAMGTGGRNTIYF
15	many	TRBV12-3/TRBV12-4	TRBD1	TRBJ2-6	TGTGCCAGCAGAAGGGACAGCTCTGGGGCCAACGTCCTGACTTTC	CASRRDSSGANVLTF
15	many	TRBV7-6	TRBD2	TRBJ2-1	TGTGCCAGCAGCTTAAGCGGGGGTACCTACAATGAGCAGTTCTTC	CASSLSGGTYNEQFF
14	few	TRBV4-1	-	TRBJ2-1	TGTGCCAGCAGCCTTAGAGGGGGGACCAATGAGCAGTTCTTC	CASSLRGGTNEQFF
18	few	TRBV11-2	TRBD2	TRBJ2-3	TGTGCCAGCAGCTTTACGGCTAGCGGGAGGGTGGGCACAGATACGCAGTATTTT	CASSFTASGRVGTDTQYF
16	many	TRBV7-2	TRBD2	TRBJ2-7	TGTGCCAGCAGCTCCCGCGGGCAGCGGGGGGGCTACGAGCAGTACTTC	CASSSRGQRGGYEQYF
14	many	TRBV7-2	TRBD1	TRBJ1-1	TGTGCCAGCAGGGAGTACAGGGGGGAAACAGAAGCTTTCTTT	CASREYRGETEAFF
16	-	TRBV29-1	TRBD2	TRBJ2-5	TGCAGCGTTGGGGGGGGAGGGCGGCCGGGCCGGGAGACCCAGTACTTC	CSVGGGGRPGRETQYF
14	many	TRBV25-1	-	TRBJ2-3	TGTGCCAGCAGTGAACAGCAGAGCACAGATACGCAGTATTTT	CASSEQQSTDTQYF
13	-	TRBV7-2	-	TRBJ1-5	TGTGCCAGCAGCTTAGGTGGCAATCAGCACCAGCATTTT	CASSLGGNQHQHF
13	many	TRBV7-2	TRBD2	TRBJ2-7	TGTGCCAGCAGCCACGGACTAGCGTTAGAGCAGTACTTC	CASSHGLALEQYF
18	few	TRBV7-2	TRBD1	TRBJ2-5	TGTGCCAGCAGCTTAGCGGCCCCCACAGGGGGCGCTTGGAAGACCCAGTACTTC	CASSLAAPTGGAWKTQYF
14	many	TRBV7-2	-	TRBJ2-7	TGTGCCAGCAGCTTATCGCCGGGGTCGAGCTATCCCCACTTC	CASSLSPGSSYPHF
16	many	TRBV7-2	-	TRBJ2-3	TGTGCCAGCAGCCCCCTTGAGGGGCGGACGCAAGATACGCAGTATTTT	CASSPLEGRTQDTQYF